The T cell receptor beta chain under discussion was sequenced for a study of siplizumab effects on memory and regulatory T cells. From germline, CDR1 is LGHNA and CDR2 YNFKEQ. CDR3 size: 14 residues. V was shortened by 0 bases and J by 5 bases, with 10 bases between the two germline ends. The study's findings and limits: The drug siplizumab significantly decreased the alloreactive sequences that could be traced to unstimulated CD4+ memory cells.

About this clone: Antigen specificity is unknown.

It was about 100,000 TCR templates that were assayed per sample. Produced via immunoSEQ multiplex PCR; TCRdb's table is partial and in-frame only. Of over 85,000 clones in the sample, approximately 93% are singletons; the top ten hold roughly 0.3%. Sequencing was carried out using non-Treg CD4+ T cells sorted from blood. The TCR sequence derives from a human donor in good health. The rearrangement links TRBV4-2 to TRBJ1-2; a weak D match, TRBD1 (5 bases). DNA for the CDR3: TGTGCCAGCAGCCAAGATTTTGGGGGATATGGCTACACCTTC. As protein: CASSQDFGGYGYTF.